This TCR beta chain emerged from a study of T-cell memory formation after mild COVID-19. Study-wide results and limits: Clones shrinking from day 15 to 85 showed even CD4/CD8 mixes; later expanders tilted CD4+. The appearance of some responding clones in pre-infection memory suggested that cross-reactive memory joined. CD4+ contracting clones were mainly CM and EM; CD8+ ones, EMRA.

This clonotype is categorized as large. The antigen remains unidentified. Constant-segment primers and 5'RACE yielded cDNA libraries for TCR alpha and TCR beta, each carrying sample barcodes and UMIs. TCRdb itself ran the 5' RACE reads through MiXCR, one entry per CDR3 protein. The sample has roughly 5,000 distinct CDR3 sequences, roughly 25% seen once. V lost 5 bases to trimming and J lost 0 bases; unmatched junction nucleotides: 2. The CDR3 is 15 residues long. CDR1 and CDR2 from the germline V gene are SGHVS and FQNEAQ. This TCR derives from an adult who had mild COVID-19 (a few samples of this study predate the infection). Cell type and time point are not known. Sequenced material: PBMCs or a T cell subset sorted from them (not recorded which). The chain couples TRBV7-8 to TRBJ2-3, with 10 nucleotides matching TRBD2. CDR3 sequence (DNA): TGTGCCAGCAGCAAACTAGCGGGGAGCACAGATACGCAGTATTTT. Translating gives CASSKLAGSTDTQYF. Filled out from reference TRBV7-8 and TRBJ2-3, the complete variable domain reads GAGVSQSPRYKVAKRGQDVALRCDPISGHVSLFWYQQALGQGPEFLTYFQNEAQLDKSGLPSDRFFAERPEGSVSTLKIQRTQQEDSAVYLCASSKLAGSTDTQYFGPGTRLTVL.